These 18 T cell receptor beta chains originate from one sample sequenced in a study of post-analysis software for immune sequencing data. Study results and caveats: A handful of TRBV segments, including TRBV5-6, TRBV5-1 and TRBV20-1, were more frequent in patients than controls.

Their antigens are not known. cDNA libraries of TCR beta carried unique molecular identifiers. TCRdb itself ran the PCR reads through MiXCR, one entry per CDR3 protein. The table includes hundreds of thousands of distinct CDR3 sequences, 59% detected once. The specimen sequenced was blood. The receptor set was obtained from a girl aged 2 to 10 with multiple sclerosis.

This sequence joins TRBV4-3 and TRBJ2-1, with D perhaps TRBD1 or TRBD2 (5 bases each). The germline gives CDR1 LGHNA, CDR2 YSLEER. The CDR3 consists of 18 residues. With 0 bases removed from V and 7 bases from J, the gap between germline ends came to 22 bases. CDR3 nucleotides: TGCGCCAGCAGCCAAGATGGATTGGGGATCGGGACCGGAAATGAGCAGTTCTTC. Translation gives CASSQDGLGIGTGNEQFF.

V usage is TRBV4-1 and J usage is TRBJ2-1; 9 positions match TRBD2. Germline V gene sequence: CDR1 MGHRA, CDR2 YSYEKL. Trimming at V came to 3 bases and at J to 5 bases, leaving 14 bases not matched to a gene. The CDR3 spans 18 residues. For the CDR3, the DNA is TGCGCCAGCAGCCATCCCGAGGGGTGGCTAGCGGGACACAATGAGCAGTTCTTC. Translated: CASSHPEGWLAGHNEQFF.

Here the CDR3 DNA reads TGCAGCGTTGTTGGGCCCCGGACTAGCGGGAGACTGTCCTACGAGCAGTACTTC. It is translated as CSVVGPRTSGRLSYEQYF. The chain carries TRBV29-1 and TRBJ2-7; the match to TRBD2 covers 13 bases. The CDR3 is 18 amino acids. J was trimmed by 1 base and V by 4 bases; bases with no gene match: 13. The germline gives CDR1 SQVTM, CDR2 ANQGSEA.

The J gene is TRBJ1-4, the V gene TRBV7-8; the match to TRBD1 covers 9 bases. The V segment lost 1 base and the J segment 4 bases; nucleotides outside the gene matches: 7. Germline assignment: CDR1 SGHVS and CDR2 FQNEAQ. The CDR3 is made up of 17 amino acids. The CDR3 region has the DNA TGTGCCAGCAGCTTAGTGGGGACAGGGCCGAGTAATGAAAAACTGTTTTTT. This encodes CASSLVGTGPSNEKLFF.

This rearrangement joins TRBV5-4 to TRBJ1-5; D may be TRBD1 (5 bases). There are 16 residues in the CDR3. Trimming cost V 4 bases and J 0 bases, with 14 bases left between them. Looked up from germline, CDR1 is SGHNT and CDR2 is YYREEE (reference sequence). The DNA for the CDR3 is TGTGCCAGCAGCACCCGACAGAAGTATAGCAATCAGCCCCAGCATTTT. It translates to CASSTRQKYSNQPQHF.

V is TRBV6-1 and J is TRBJ2-7; TRBD2 agrees at 10 bases. The end of the DNA aligns better with TRBJ2-5, so the J call may be wrong. Per germline, CDR1 MNHNS and CDR2 SASEGT. This CDR3 spans 18 amino acids. The CDR3 DNA is TGTGCCAGCAGTGAAACCCGGAGCGGGAGGGCCGGTTCGGAGACCCAGTACTTC. Its protein is CASSETRSGRAGSETQYF.

This chain links TRBV7-3 with TRBJ2-4; D is unresolved. TRBJ2-5 explains the end of the DNA better; the J call may be wrong. The CDR3 is 13 amino acids. CDR1 SGHTA and CDR2 FQGTGA come from the germline V gene. CDR3 in amino acids: CASSRTRQETQYF. DNA for the CDR3: TGTGCCAGCAGTCGGACCCGGCAAGAGACCCAGTACTTC.

The chain couples TRBV10-1 to TRBJ2-1, with 13 bases lining up with TRBD2. This CDR3 has 17 residues. Germline assignment: CDR1 WNHNN and CDR2 SYGVQD (reference sequence). With 3 bases clipped from V and 7 bases from J, the junction kept 9 bases outside the gene matches. Here the CDR3 DNA reads TGCGCCAGCAGTGAATCCACAGTGACTAGCGGGAGGAATGAGCAGTTCTTC. Its translation is CASSESTVTSGRNEQFF.

The chain recombines TRBV15 with TRBJ2-1; no clear D. V shed 5 bases and J shed 7 bases, with 9 bases lying between them. The CDR3 has 12 residues. CDR1 is LNHNV, CDR2 YYDKDF, per germline (reference sequence). The CDR3 sequence: CATSPLRNEQFF. CDR3 nucleotide sequence: TGTGCCACCAGCCCACTACGGAATGAGCAGTTCTTC.

The chain recombines TRBV12-3 or TRBV12-4 with TRBJ1-2; the D gene is possibly TRBD1 (6 bases). The CDR3 consists of 13 residues. V was clipped by 3 bases and J by 7 bases, with 12 bases between them. The DNA for the CDR3 is TGTGCCAGCAGTTTCGGGGGGGGCGGTGGCTACACCTTC. Translated: CASSFGGGGGYTF.

The chain joins TRBV7-2 to TRBJ2-3; 8 bases are shared with TRBD1. Germline lookup yields CDR1 SGHTA and CDR2 FQGNSA. V trimming: 2 bases; J trimming: 3 bases; junction bases outside the gene matches: 4. This CDR3 has 15 residues. CDR3 DNA sequence: TGTGCCAGCAGCTTAAGGGGACAGGTGACAGATACGCAGTATTTT. It yields the protein CASSLRGQVTDTQYF.

V and J are TRBV7-2 and TRBJ2-1; the match to TRBD2 covers 10 bases. Germline loops: CDR1 SGHTA, CDR2 FQGNSA. This CDR3 comprises 15 residues. V shed 4 bases, J shed 8 bases, and the junction held 8 bases outside the gene matches. This CDR3 reads CASSSRGTSVYEQFF. The CDR3 DNA reads TGTGCCAGCAGCTCTCGCGGGACTAGCGTCTATGAGCAGTTCTTC.

V usage is TRBV18 and J usage is TRBJ1-4; D unresolved. The germline CDR1 and CDR2 sequences are KGHSH and LQKENI. The V and J ends lost 3 bases and 5 bases respectively, with 13 bases between them. The CDR3 totals 15 residues. The CDR3 sequence is CASSPFRTENEKLFF. For the CDR3, the DNA is TGTGCCAGCTCACCTTTCAGGACGGAGAATGAAAAACTGTTTTTT.

This clonotype was seen a handful of times. The V gene is TRBV12-3 or TRBV12-4, the J gene TRBJ1-2; no firm D call. The CDR3 totals 16 residues. The V end was cut by 6 bases, the J end by 0 bases, with 17 bases between. The CDR3 bases are TGTGCCAGCAGCCTAGCCCGGCCGGTAACTAACTATGGCTACACCTTC. As protein: CASSLARPVTNYGYTF.

This chain connects TRBV6-1 to TRBJ2-1, with D unresolved. CDR1 and CDR2 (germline): MNHNS, SASEGT. The CDR3 consists of 12 residues. Trimming shortened V by 2 bases and J by 12 bases, and 11 bases separated the two germline ends. The CDR3 region is CASSERPPGQFF. CDR3 bases: TGTGCCAGCAGTGAAAGGCCCCCGGGGCAGTTCTTC.

In this sample, this clonotype turned up once. This sequence joins TRBV6-2 or TRBV6-3 and TRBJ2-5; 8 nucleotides align to TRBD2. V shed 6 bases and J 2 bases; nucleotides not matched to a gene: 8. There are 15 residues in the CDR3. Germline V gene sequence: CDR1 MNHEY, CDR2 SVGEGT. CDR3 amino acids: CASRRGETIQETQYF. In nucleotides, the CDR3 is TGTGCCAGCAGGCGGGGGGAAACCATTCAAGAGACCCAGTACTTC.

The gene calls are TRBV29-1 and TRBJ2-1, with D perhaps given as TRBD1 or TRBD2 (6 bases each). The V and J ends lost 4 bases and 7 bases respectively, with 20 bases between them. Looked up from germline, CDR1 is SQVTM and CDR2 is ANQGSEA. The CDR3 covers 15 residues. This CDR3 is CSVGGANLRGNEQFF. The CDR3 DNA sequence: TGCAGCGTTGGGGGGGCAAACTTACGAGGTAATGAGCAGTTCTTC.

This clonotype was counted a few times. The chain employs TRBV30 and TRBJ2-1, with TRBD2 as a possible D gene (6 bases). Germline V gene sequence: CDR1 GTSNPN, CDR2 SVGIG (reference sequence). Trimming shortened V by 3 bases and J by 3 bases, and 12 bases separated the two germline ends. The CDR3 spans 14 residues. CDR3 amino acids: CAWREGPVYNEQFF. DNA of the CDR3: TGTGCCTGGAGGGAGGGCCCCGTCTACAATGAGCAGTTCTTC.